The 11 T cell receptor beta chains listed next were all sequenced from one sample in a study of technical replicates of blood from several donors. Only in-frame clones appear in the TCRdb table, and some are missing; sequencing was by immunoSEQ multiplex PCR. The sample holds approximately 51,000 clones, around 93% seen once. Sequencing was done on a sample of PBMCs. The origin of the receptors is a human donor in good health. Some clones in this sample may be carry-over from other donors' samples.

The V gene is TRBV13, the J gene TRBJ2-2; 8 nucleotides line up with TRBD1. The CDR3 length is 16 residues. With 3 bases clipped from V and 4 bases from J, the junction kept 7 bases outside the gene matches. Germline V gives CDR1 PRHDT, CDR2 FYEKMQ (reference sequence). DNA of the CDR3: TGTGCCAGCAGCTTCTCCCAGGGGGCGTTCACCGGGGAGCTGTTTTTT. Its translation: CASSFSQGAFTGELFF.

V gene TRBV9 combines with J gene TRBJ1-1; possible D gene TRBD1, 5 bases. The germline gives CDR1 SGDLS, CDR2 YYNGEE. The CDR3 loop spans 15 amino acids. V was shortened by 4 bases and J by 1 base, with 14 bases between the two germline ends. The CDR3 here is CASSLRDWGNTEAFF. The CDR3 DNA reads as TGTGCCAGCAGCTTAAGGGACTGGGGGAACACTGAAGCTTTCTTT.

The chain carries TRBV28 and TRBJ2-7; D might be TRBD1 (5 bases). The CDR3 consists of 15 residues. Trimming cost V 4 bases and J 0 bases, with 13 bases left between them. CDR1 is MDHEN, CDR2 SYDVKM, per germline. CDR3 amino acids: CASSSQGLPSYEQYF. The DNA for the CDR3 is TGTGCCAGCAGTTCCCAGGGCCTCCCCTCCTACGAGCAGTACTTC.

The chain has TRBV14 and TRBJ2-3; the D is unclear. The CDR3 has 15 amino acids. Germline CDR1 and CDR2: SGHDN and FVKESK. The germline V and J ends were trimmed by 4 bases and 0 bases, with 11 bases remaining between them. CDR3 in DNA: TGTGCCAGCAGCCGCCAACTTTCTAGCACAGATACGCAGTATTTT. It yields the protein CASSRQLSSTDTQYF.

This clone was seen a few times. This CDR3 is CASTGFGSYEQYF. For the CDR3, the DNA is TGCGCCAGCACCGGATTCGGGAGTTACGAGCAGTACTTC. V is TRBV10-2 and J is TRBJ2-7, with a possible D match to TRBD2 (6 bases). Per germline, CDR1 WSHSY and CDR2 SAAADI. CDR3 length: 13 residues. V lost 7 bases, J lost 4 bases, and 14 bases lay in between.

The rearrangement joins TRBV6-6 to TRBJ2-1, with D tentatively TRBD2 (6 bases). The CDR3 contains 12 residues. Trimming left V 6 bases short and J 7 bases short, with 10 bases between. Germline V gene lookup returns CDR1 MNHNY and CDR2 SVGAGI (reference sequence). In nucleotides, the CDR3 is TGTGCCAGCAGCGGGAGTGTGAATGAGCAGTTCTTC. Its protein product is CASSGSVNEQFF.

The chain combines TRBV5-4 with TRBJ1-1; no reliable D call. V was shortened by 0 bases and J by 4 bases, with 10 bases between the two germline ends. The CDR3 extends over 14 amino acids. Germline assignment: CDR1 SGHNT and CDR2 YYREEE (reference sequence). CDR3 residues: CASSLASQSTEAFF. The DNA for the CDR3 is TGTGCCAGCAGCTTGGCCTCACAGTCCACTGAAGCTTTCTTT.

The V gene is TRBV5-1, the J gene TRBJ1-1, with D tentatively TRBD1 (6 bases). The CDR3 is made up of 13 amino acids. Germline loops: CDR1 SGHRS, CDR2 YFSETQ. Trimming pared 2 bases from V and 5 bases from J, leaving 10 bases between. As DNA, the CDR3 is TGCGCCAGCAGCTTAAACAGGGTTACTGAAGCTTTCTTT. It yields the protein CASSLNRVTEAFF.

The CDR3 is CASSFMPSGTDEQFF. As DNA, the CDR3 is TGTGCCAGCAGCTTTATGCCTAGCGGGACCGATGAGCAGTTCTTC. The V gene is TRBV7-8, the J gene TRBJ2-1; 9 bases fit TRBD2. This CDR3 contains 15 residues. Germline-derived CDR1 and CDR2 are SGHVS and FQNEAQ. The V segment lost 3 bases and the J segment 8 bases; nucleotides outside the gene matches: 8.

This clone was observed a few times. This chain links TRBV12-5 with TRBJ1-1; the match to TRBD1 covers 9 bases. Germline lookup yields CDR1 LGHNT and CDR2 FRNRAP. Germline trimming cut 4 bases from V and 5 bases from J; bases unmatched to any gene: 2. This CDR3 has 13 residues. This CDR3 reads CASGSTGGTEAFF. CDR3 bases: TGTGCTAGTGGTTCGACAGGGGGAACTGAAGCTTTCTTT.

The chain uses TRBV9 and TRBJ2-7; TRBD2 matches 13 bases. Germline V CDR1 and CDR2: SGDLS, YYNGEE. This CDR3 contains 18 residues. V was clipped by 3 bases and J by 2 bases; unmatched bases: 11. The CDR3 loop reads CASSASGLAGAQTYEQYF. The CDR3 nucleotides read TGTGCCAGCAGCGCCTCCGGACTAGCGGGGGCCCAGACCTACGAGCAGTACTTC. The full variable domain, with the rest looked up from reference TRBV9 and TRBJ2-7, is DSGVTQTPKHLITATGQRVTLRCSPRSGDLSVYWYQQSLDQGLQFLIQYYNGEERAKGNILERFSAQQFPDLHSELNLSSLELGDSALYFCASSASGLAGAQTYEQYFGPGTRLTVT.